The T cell receptor (beta chain) described here comes from a study of blood T cell repertoires in COVID-19. Study-wide background: Collection of acute and convalescent COVID-19 samples took place in the United States, Italy and Spain.

The authors' processing: Using reference gene primer amplification, nucleated cell counts were estimated. Libraries were prepared by immunoSEQ multiplex PCR; TCRdb keeps only in-frame clonotypes and omits some of them. That table gives V, J and clone size, and the DNA gave D and trimming. The table has under 300,000 clones, over 75% seen once. Participants had their cohort set by participant-reported clinical history. Sequencing was carried out using PBMCs or T cells enriched from blood (not recorded which). This clonotype was sampled from a man between 18 and 29 years old who had recovered from COVID-19.

The CDR3 here is CASSIWLAGKGAYNEQFF. The CDR3 bases are TGTGCCAGTAGTATATGGCTAGCGGGGAAAGGGGCATACAATGAGCAGTTCTTC. The chain recombines TRBV19 with TRBJ2-1; 9 bases map to TRBD2. CDR1 LNHDA and CDR2 SQIVND come from the germline V gene (reference sequence). The length of the CDR3 is 18 residues. Trimming took 2 bases from V and 4 from J; bases not matched to a gene: 12.